This T cell receptor beta chain came from a study of CD8+CD57+ T cells in acquired aplastic anemia. As for the study in general: Recorded DNA amounts for sorted CD4+ and CD8+ cells had an average of roughly 3.4 ug. There were approximately 9.9 million reads, on average, for CD4+ cells from healthy donors. General observations from the study: Both patients and controls carried the same twenty-nine CD8+ CDR3 sequences. The CD8+ Simpson's diversity of patients and controls was not significantly different.

The template used for profiling TCR beta VDJ and CDR3 was genomic DNA. TCRdb recomputed calls from the reads with MiXCR, one row per CDR3 protein. The repertoire has 400,000 to 500,000 distinct CDR3 sequences, around 72% of them found once; the top ten carry 3.5% to 4.5%. V was shortened by 0 bases and J by 6 bases, with 12 bases between the two germline ends. Germline lookup yields CDR1 DFQATT and CDR2 SNEGSKA (reference sequence). The CDR3 has 13 amino acids. This clonotype has a count of ten or more. Its antigen is unknown. V and J are TRBV20-1 and TRBJ2-7; D assignment may be TRBD1 or TRBD2 (6 bases each). The sequencing sample was made of sorted CD4+, CD8+, or CD8+CD57+ T cells (not recorded which) from PBMCs. This TCR came from a human donor in good health, serving as a control. The DNA of the CDR3 is TGCAGTGCTAGAGAGCCGGGGGCGGGCGAGCAGTACTTC. It codes for CSAREPGAGEQYF.